The present T cell receptor (beta chain) was sequenced within a study of cytomegalovirus exposure and HLA in healthy donors. The length of the CDR3 is 15 residues. The V gene's germline CDR1 is SNHLY and CDR2 FYNNEI. The V gene end was trimmed by 1 base and the J gene end by 6 bases; junction bases not matched to a gene: 7. Each donor was healthy, and each was a bone marrow donor. PCR involved 60 Vbeta and 13 Jbeta primers. The table came from immunoSEQ multiplex PCR; TCRdb's copy has only in-frame clones and leaves some out. The table records more than 150,000 clones, 75% to 85% of them present only once.

The rearrangement uses TRBV2 and TRBJ2-7; TRBD2 matches 9 bases. This clonotype was obtained from a man in his late teens or twenties in good health and CMV-seronegative. The source material was PBMCs. Here the CDR3 DNA reads TGTGCCAGCAGTGAAGTCGCGGGGGGGCCTCTCGAGCAGTACTTC. Translation gives CASSEVAGGPLEQYF.